A selection of T cell receptor beta chains follows, all from one sample in a study of blood T cell repertoires in COVID-19. Measured with immunoSEQ multiplex PCR; TCRdb has only the in-frame clones, and not every one. Here the sample spans around 100,000 clones, roughly 80% being singletons. Sequencing was done on a sample of peripheral blood. These receptors all come from a man aged 70 or older with active or convalescent COVID-19. Each CDR3 is given with its conserved first and last residue. Fields, in order: V gene, J gene, clone size, CDR3 length, D gene, CDR3 DNA, CDR3 protein. A D gene is named only where the DNA matches it firmly. Clone size is not always given. Where it is, it says once, few, many or a class for expanded clones.

>TRBV18|TRBJ1-2|-|15|-
TGTGCCAGCTCACCACCACCGGACAGTCCCTATGGCTACACCTTC
CASSPPPDSPYGYTF
>TRBV24-1|TRBJ1-6|few|15|-
TGTGCCACCAGTGACCCCGGGTGTTCAGATTCACCCCTCCACTTT
CATSDPGCSDSPLHF
>TRBV21-1|TRBJ1-1|-|14|-
TGTGCCAGCAGCCAAAAAGGAGTGAACACTGAAGCTTTCTTT
CASSQKGVNTEAFF
>TRBV15|TRBJ1-2|once|11|-
TGTGCCACCAGCAGAGAGGCGGCTCAAGCCTTC
CATSREAAQAF
>TRBV19|TRBJ2-1|-|14|TRBD2
TGTGCCAGTAGTATCGAGCGGGGGCGTAATGAGCAGTTCTTC
CASSIERGRNEQFF
>TRBV5-4|TRBJ2-7|few|13|-
TGTGCCAGCAGCTCAACTAGCTTCGCCGAGCAGTACTTC
CASSSTSFAEQYF
>TRBV27|TRBJ2-1|-|13|TRBD2
TGTGCCAGCAGTTGGGGGGGGAGGGAGGAGCAGTTCTTC
CASSWGGREEQFF
>TRBV2|TRBJ1-4|few|13|-
TGTGCCAGCAGCAACAGGGCACACGAAAAACTGTTTTTT
CASSNRAHEKLFF
>TRBV19|TRBJ1-2|-|13|-
TGTGCCAGTACCAACTACCGGAACTATGGCTACACCTTC
CASTNYRNYGYTF
>TRBV7-9|TRBJ1-2|-|14|TRBD1
TGTGCCAGCAGCTCCCAGACAGGGTGGGATGGCTACACCTTC
CASSSQTGWDGYTF
>TRBV28|TRBJ2-4|-|17|TRBD1
TGTGCCAGCAGTTTATCCGGGACAGGTGAAGCCAAAAACATTCAGTACTTC
CASSLSGTGEAKNIQYF
>TRBV28|TRBJ1-4|-|16|TRBD1
TGTGCCAGCAGTTTACAGGGGGCGACGACTAATGAAAAACTGTTTTTT
CASSLQGATTNEKLFF
>TRBV28|TRBJ2-7|-|15|-
TGTGCCAGCAGTTCCCTTCAGGGGTCCCTCTACGAGCAGTACTTC
CASSSLQGSLYEQYF
>TRBV25-1|TRBJ1-1|few|13|-
TGTGCCAGCAGTGGGGGGAGGGTGGCTGAAGCTTTCTTT
CASSGGRVAEAFF
>TRBV6-1|TRBJ1-2|-|15|TRBD1
TGTGCCAGCAGTGAATCGACAGGGGTCGACTATGGCTACACCTTC
CASSESTGVDYGYTF
>TRBV25-1|TRBJ1-6|-|15|TRBD1
TGTGCCAGCAGTCGCGGACAGGGGTCAGTTTCACCCCTCCACTTT
CASSRGQGSVSPLHF
>TRBV19|TRBJ1-2|-|13|-
TGTGCCAGTAGTATAGTCCACATGGAGAGCTACACCTTC
CASSIVHMESYTF
>TRBV5-1|TRBJ2-1|-|14|TRBD2
TGCGCCAGCTTCCGGGAGGGAGCCTACAATGAGCAGTTCTTC
CASFREGAYNEQFF
>TRBV2|TRBJ2-1|-|20|TRBD2
TGTGCCAGCAGACCAAGGCCCGGGACTAGCGGCCGAAGCTCCTACAATGAGCAGTTCTTC
CASRPRPGTSGRSSYNEQFF
>TRBV5-6|TRBJ2-5|-|17|TRBD2
TGTGCCAGCAGCTTGATGAGGCGGGGGACGTACCAAGAGACCCAGTACTTC
CASSLMRRGTYQETQYF
>TRBV5-5|TRBJ2-7|few|13|-
TGTGCCAGCAGCTTGGGACGGGCCTACGAGCAGTACTTC
CASSLGRAYEQYF
>TRBV21-1|TRBJ2-7|-|16|-
TGTGCCAGCAGCAAAAAGACGGGGGGCCTCCGGGTCGAGCAGTACTTC
CASSKKTGGLRVEQYF
>TRBV28|TRBJ1-5|-|14|TRBD1
TGTGCCAGCAGTCCTAGACAGGGTCATCAGCCCCAGCATTTT
CASSPRQGHQPQHF
>TRBV3-1/TRBV3-2|TRBJ1-2|few|13|-
TGTGCCAGCAGCATGGGAGGAAACTATGGCTACACCTTC
CASSMGGNYGYTF
>TRBV3-1/TRBV3-2|TRBJ1-6|once|14|TRBD1
TGTGCCAGCAGCCAAGGACAGGGGGAATCACCCCTCCACTTT
CASSQGQGESPLHF
>TRBV9|TRBJ1-1|-|14|TRBD1
TGTGCCAGCAGCGTGACAGGGGAGGACACTGAAGCTTTCTTT
CASSVTGEDTEAFF
>TRBV14|TRBJ1-1|-|13|-
TGTGCCAGCAGCCAAGGGGGGAGGACTGAAGCTTTCTTT
CASSQGGRTEAFF
>TRBV5-6|TRBJ2-5|-|12|-
TGTGCCAGCAGCGCTACAGGAGAGACCCAGTACTTC
CASSATGETQYF
>TRBV15|TRBJ2-1|-|15|TRBD2
TGTGCCACCAGCAGAGAAGCGGGAGTGTTCAATGAGCAGTTCTTC
CATSREAGVFNEQFF
>TRBV18|TRBJ2-1|few|13|TRBD1
TGTGCCAGCTCACTTCGACAGGGGGATGAGCAGTTCTTC
CASSLRQGDEQFF
>TRBV15|TRBJ1-4|-|14|-
TGTGCCACCGGGGCAGGGCGAACTAATGAAAAACTGTTTTTT
CATGAGRTNEKLFF
>TRBV7-2|TRBJ2-3|few|15|TRBD1
TGTGCCAGCAGCTCCGGGACAGGGGGCACAGATACGCAGTATTTT
CASSSGTGGTDTQYF
>TRBV6-5|TRBJ2-7|-|14|TRBD1
TGTGCCAGCAGTAATTCAGGGGGCTCCTACGAGCAGTACTTC
CASSNSGGSYEQYF
>TRBV19|TRBJ1-1|-|14|-
TGTGCCAGCGGGGAGGGAGCTATGAACACTGAAGCTTTCTTT
CASGEGAMNTEAFF
>TRBV18|TRBJ2-3|-|15|-
TGTGCCAGCTCACCATCCGTGTTAGACACAGATACGCAGTATTTT
CASSPSVLDTDTQYF
>TRBV2|TRBJ2-5|-|14|-
TGTGCCAGCAGTCGACAGCAATACCAAGAGACCCAGTACTTC
CASSRQQYQETQYF
>TRBV28|TRBJ1-2|-|15|TRBD1
TGTGCCAGCAGTTTACCAGGACAGGGTCACTATGGCTACACCTTC
CASSLPGQGHYGYTF
>TRBV9|TRBJ1-1|-|15|-
TGTGCCAGCAGCGAGCGGGGGGTGTTCAACACTGAAGCTTTCTTT
CASSERGVFNTEAFF
>TRBV5-4|TRBJ1-4|few|14|TRBD1
TGTGCCAGCAGACACCGGGACAGGGATGAAAAACTGTTTTTT
CASRHRDRDEKLFF
>TRBV28|TRBJ2-1|-|15|TRBD1
TGTGCCAGCAGTGCCGGGACAGGGGCCTACAATGAGCAGTTCTTC
CASSAGTGAYNEQFF
>TRBV28|TRBJ2-5|-|13|TRBD1
TGTGCCAGCAGCCCAGGGGGCGCAAAGACCCAGTACTTC
CASSPGGAKTQYF
>TRBV29-1|TRBJ1-2|-|12|-
TGCAGCGTTCAGGGGAAGGACTATGGCTACACCTTC
CSVQGKDYGYTF
>TRBV5-1|TRBJ2-1|-|15|TRBD2
TGCGCCAGCAGCCCATTAGCGGGAGTCAAGATTGAGCAGTTCTTC
CASSPLAGVKIEQFF
>TRBV5-1|TRBJ2-2|few|15|TRBD1
TGCGCCAGCAGCTTAATGGGACAGGGTCCCGGGGAGCTGTTTTTT
CASSLMGQGPGELFF
>TRBV4-2|TRBJ2-5|-|13|-
TGTGCCAGCAGCCAAGAAGTCGGAGAGACCCAGTACTTC
CASSQEVGETQYF
>TRBV10-1|TRBJ2-7|-|17|-
TGCGCCAGCCCTCATCCTAGGATGGCGGTCAGCTCCTACGAGCAGTACTTC
CASPHPRMAVSSYEQYF
>TRBV6-5|TRBJ1-1|-|16|-
TGTGCCAGCAGTTACAGCCGGGGGGGAGTGAACACTGAAGCTTTCTTT
CASSYSRGGVNTEAFF
>TRBV2|TRBJ1-1|-|18|TRBD1
TGTGCCAGCAGGAGTGGGGCAGGGGGATGGTTTCTGAACACTGAAGCTTTCTTT
CASRSGAGGWFLNTEAFF
>TRBV2|TRBJ1-2|-|15|-
TGTGCCAGCAGTGAAGCGAACAGCAGGAACTATGGCTACACCTTC
CASSEANSRNYGYTF
>TRBV6-5|TRBJ1-6|-|14|-
TGTGCCAGCAAGTTACAGGATAATAATTCACCCCTCCACTTT
CASKLQDNNSPLHF
>TRBV6-1|TRBJ1-2|-|15|TRBD1
TGTGCCAGCAGTGACAGACAGGGAGAACGAGGTGGCTACACCTTC
CASSDRQGERGGYTF
>TRBV5-5|TRBJ2-7|once|12|-
TGTGCCAGCAGCTTGGCTTTGTTCGAGCAGTACTTC
CASSLALFEQYF
>TRBV9|TRBJ2-1|-|16|TRBD2
TGTGCCAGCAGCCCCTTAGGGCGGGAGGGGAGGAATGAGCAGTTCTTC
CASSPLGREGRNEQFF
>TRBV15|TRBJ1-4|-|16|-
TGTGCCACCAGCAGAAGCCCGGGGTTTCTCATTGAAAAACTGTTTTTT
CATSRSPGFLIEKLFF
>TRBV6-6|TRBJ1-4|once|13|TRBD1
TGTGCCAGCAGTGGACAGGGGGGGGAAAAACTGTTTTTT
CASSGQGGEKLFF